Listed here is a single T cell receptor (beta chain). Its cognate antigen has yet to be identified. No much larger clone is present one base from it, and per-base qualities are unavailable. This record comes from a study of T cell responses to AZD1222 COVID-19 vaccine (dated by TCRdb to 2020 to 2023). Some background on the complete study: AZD1222 recipients whose second dose came at about 4 weeks and those whose second dose came at about 12 weeks were combined into one group, since spike-specific TCR depth and breadth did not differ between the two schedules. TCR sequencing covered over 230 trial participants: roughly 200 given two doses of AZD1222 and approximately 26 given two doses of MenACWY control vaccine. Trial participants were enrolled into age subgroups of 18-55, 56-69 and 70-plus years, which contained approximately 150, 28 and 58 TCR-sequenced participants, respectively.

The CDR3 numbers 16 residues from cysteine through phenylalanine. Just the 48-base CDR3 DNA is kept, in frame starting at base 1. V drops 5 bases and J drops 0 bases, leaving 17 bases in between. CDR1 and CDR2, per the germline V gene (reference sequence), are PRHDT and FYEKMQ. The CDR3 regions of human TCRbeta chains were analyzed by immunosequencing. On the study's bioinformatics: TCRs in the repertoires were matched against a reference library of SARS-CoV-2-specific TCRs that had been generated with the MIRA antigen-specificity platform. Breadth was defined as the fraction of unique TCRs that were SARS-CoV-2-associated, and depth was defined as the fraction of total T cells that were SARS-CoV-2-associated. Using the MIRA data, each spike-specific TCR was assigned both to the spike region to which the TCR was reactive and to a CD4 or CD8 class. Log10-transformed breadth and depth values were compared by one-way ANOVA with Sidak's multiple comparisons tests. This is the immuneACCESS table as TCRdb keeps it, with only in-frame sequences that have V and J called. A part of the clones is gone; compared with another copy, unresolved V genes explain less than half, and the rest is unexplained. That table gives V, J and clone size, and the DNA gave D and trimming. The sample profile shows about 110,000 clones; around 90% of them were found once. The ten largest clones add up to 1.6% of the sample.

Results the study describes overall, beyond this receptor: Most participants were white British and females outnumbered males, and the authors suggested that clonal diversity may have been underestimated. Epitopes outside the regions mutated in the B.1.351 and B.1.1.7 variants were reportedly recognized by nearly half of the unique spike-specific TCRs. Spike-specific TCR breadth and depth rose significantly after two AZD1222 doses compared with day 0 and with MenACWY recipients. In the small 56-69-year group, the increase in depth fell short of significance, most likely because of low power. Conclusions about previously exposed vaccinees were limited because only a handful of AZD1222 recipients were SARS-CoV-2 seropositive at baseline. Vaccine-associated CD4 TCRs spanned the whole spike protein, with dominant responses in regions 160-218 and 743-854. No day 14 peak-response samples were available, so repertoires were characterized only after the peak T cell response.

What this sample's time point label stands for: baseline before first vaccination. Samples from vaccinated people were obtained from the UK trials COV001 and COV002, which included a single-blind randomized controlled phase 2/3 trial of AZD1222 (ChAdOx1 nCoV-19) in healthy adults. For TCRbeta chain sequencing, PBMC samples from trial participants were taken at day 0 and at day 28 after the second dose. The rearranged chain carries TRBV13 and TRBJ2-7, and the D gene may be TRBD1, 5 bases matching. The receptor was derived from an adult in good health. Here the sequenced sample was peripheral blood, taken on day 0 of AZD1222 vaccination. CDR3 reads: CASSQRGQQNSYEQYF. The nucleotides read TGTGCCAGCAGCCAAAGGGGTCAACAGAACTCCTACGAGCAGTACTTC. With the portions outside the CDR3 filled from the reference TRBV13 and TRBJ2-7 genes, the complete variable region becomes AAGVIQSPRHLIKEKRETATLKCYPIPRHDTVYWYQQGPGQDPQFLISFYEKMQSDKGSIPDRFSAQQFSDYHSELNMSSLELGDSALYFCASSQRGQQNSYEQYFGPGTRLTVT.